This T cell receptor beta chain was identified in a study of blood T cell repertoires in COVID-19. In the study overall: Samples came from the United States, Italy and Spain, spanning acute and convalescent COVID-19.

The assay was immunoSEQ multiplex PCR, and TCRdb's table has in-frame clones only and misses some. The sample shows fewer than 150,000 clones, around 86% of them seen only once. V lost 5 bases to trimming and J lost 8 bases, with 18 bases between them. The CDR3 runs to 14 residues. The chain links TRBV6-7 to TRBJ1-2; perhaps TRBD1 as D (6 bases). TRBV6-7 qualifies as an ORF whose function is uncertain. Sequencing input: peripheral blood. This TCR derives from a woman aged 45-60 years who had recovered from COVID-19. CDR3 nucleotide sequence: TGTGCCAGCAGTCTCCCGGACAGCCCCTACGGCTACACCTTC. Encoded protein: CASSLPDSPYGYTF.